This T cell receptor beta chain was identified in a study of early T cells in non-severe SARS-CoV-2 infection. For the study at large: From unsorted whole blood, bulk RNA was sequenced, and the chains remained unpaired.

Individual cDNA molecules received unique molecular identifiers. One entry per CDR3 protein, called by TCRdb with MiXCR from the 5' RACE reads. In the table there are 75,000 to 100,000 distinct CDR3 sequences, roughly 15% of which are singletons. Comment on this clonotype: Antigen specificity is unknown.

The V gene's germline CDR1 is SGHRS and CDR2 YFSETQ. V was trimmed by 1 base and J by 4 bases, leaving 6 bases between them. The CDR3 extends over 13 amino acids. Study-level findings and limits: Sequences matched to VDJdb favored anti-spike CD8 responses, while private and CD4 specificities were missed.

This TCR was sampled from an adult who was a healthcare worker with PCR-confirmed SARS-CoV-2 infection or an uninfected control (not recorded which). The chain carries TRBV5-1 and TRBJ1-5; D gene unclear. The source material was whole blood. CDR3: CASSLLGNQPQHF. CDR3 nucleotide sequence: TGCGCCAGCAGCTTGCTCGGGAATCAGCCCCAGCATTTT.